This note documents a single T cell receptor (beta chain) sequence. The antigen remains undetermined. The source of the sample is a study of cytomegalovirus exposure and HLA in healthy donors. Study-wide findings and caveats: The authors reported that TCR beta sequences could predict HLA-A and HLA-B alleles. These predictions were accurate for most subjects in the first cohort.

This PCR relied on a set of 60 Vbeta primers and 13 Jbeta primers. Clones were read by immunoSEQ multiplex PCR, and TCRdb kept only the in-frame ones, dropping some. The top ten hold roughly 1.2% of the sample, which has around 120,000 clones, roughly 82% seen once. Germline CDR1 SNHLY, CDR2 FYNNEI. The germline V and J ends were trimmed by 11 bases and 1 base, with 12 bases remaining between them. This CDR3 has 12 amino acids. The gene calls are TRBV2 and TRBJ2-7, with a tentative D call TRBD2 (5 bases). Material: PBMCs. The receptor was isolated from a boy aged 5-17 years in good health and CMV-seronegative. The CDR3 reads CALLLGSYEQYF. The CDR3 DNA reads TGTGCCCTGTTACTAGGGTCCTACGAGCAGTACTTC. Drawing the rest from reference TRBV2 and TRBJ2-7, the complete variable domain is EPEVTQTPSHQVTQMGQEVILRCVPISNHLYFYWYRQILGQKVEFLVSFYNNEISEKSEIFDDQFSVERPDGSNFTLKIRSTKLEDSAMYFCALLLGSYEQYFGPGTRLTVT.